The 25 T cell receptor beta chains given below trace back to one sample, sequenced in a study of T cells in Graves' hyperthyroidism and ophthalmopathy. The TCR beta CDR3 regions underwent amplification using RNA transcripts as the source. The TCR CDR3 first-round RT-PCR relied on the HTBI primer set. TCRdb re-called the multiplex PCR reads with MiXCR, one entry per CDR3 protein. The sample yields approximately 400,000 distinct CDR3 sequences, under 15% seen once. Material: blood. The receptors come from a woman younger than 45 with Graves' hyperthyroidism.

At least ten counts were recorded for this clonotype. The chain links TRBV28 to TRBJ1-2; a possible D gene is TRBD1 (5 bases). CDR3 size: 13 residues. Per germline, CDR1 MDHEN and CDR2 SYDVKM. Trimming stripped 7 bases from V and 0 bases from J, with 9 bases between. CDR3 sequence: CASTGQANYGYTF. In nucleotides, the CDR3 is TGTGCCAGCACGGGGCAAGCTAACTATGGCTACACCTTC.

In this sample, this clonotype turned up a few times. The chain is built from TRBV6-5 and TRBJ2-5; tentative D call: TRBD2 (6 bases). The CDR3 has 13 residues. Trimming shortened V by 4 bases and J by 5 bases, and 11 bases separated the two germline ends. In germline, CDR1 is MNHEY, CDR2 SVGAGI. This chain's CDR3 is CASSSGGGETQYF. The CDR3 DNA reads as TGTGCCAGCAGTTCCGGGGGTGGGGAGACCCAGTACTTC.

DNA for the CDR3: TGTGCCAGTAGTGAACAGGGATTACGCGAGCAGTACTTC. This gives the protein CASSEQGLREQYF. The rearrangement joins TRBV19 to TRBJ2-7; weak D call: TRBD1 (6 bases). The V and J ends lost 5 bases and 6 bases respectively, with 14 bases between them. The germline V gene has CDR1 LNHDA and CDR2 SQIVND (reference sequence). The CDR3 extends over 13 amino acids.

This clonotype has a count of ten or more. The J gene is TRBJ2-7, the V gene TRBV28, with D possibly called TRBD1 or TRBD2 (5 bases each). The CDR3 is 15 amino acids. Germline V lookup: CDR1 MDHEN, CDR2 SYDVKM. The ends were cut back, 6 bases at V and 0 bases at J, with 15 bases in the middle. CDR3 nucleotides: TGTGCCAGCAGGCCGTGGGACGATAGCTCCTACGAGCAGTACTTC. Protein product: CASRPWDDSSYEQYF. Full variable domain (remainder filled in from reference TRBV28 and TRBJ2-7): DVKVTQSSRYLVKRTGEKVFLECVQDMDHENMFWYRQDPGLGLRLIYFSYDVKMKEKGDIPEGYSVSREKKERFSLILESASTNQTSMYLCASRPWDDSSYEQYFGPGTRLTVT.

In its sample, this clonotype was seen many times. J is TRBJ2-2 and V is TRBV2, with TRBD2 matching 8 bases. V shed 6 bases, J shed 6 bases, and the junction held 6 bases outside the gene matches. The CDR3 runs 14 residues. Per the germline V gene, CDR1 is SNHLY and CDR2 is FYNNEI. The CDR3 sequence: CASRGGGRSGELFF. CDR3 nucleotide sequence: TGTGCCAGCAGGGGTGGCGGGAGGTCCGGGGAGCTGTTTTTT.

This rearrangement joins TRBV24-1 to TRBJ2-1; TRBD2 agrees at 9 bases. Germline lookup yields CDR1 KGHDR and CDR2 SFDVKD. Trimming cost V 4 bases and J 5 bases; bases outside gene matches: 5. This CDR3 has 15 residues. The CDR3 region is CATSDGGLANNEQFF. The CDR3 DNA reads as TGTGCCACCAGTGACGGGGGACTAGCCAACAATGAGCAGTTCTTC.

This clonotype was recorded many times. The chain is built from TRBV28 and TRBJ2-7; possibly TRBD1 for D (6 bases). Trimming took off 8 bases at V and 5 bases at J, with 19 bases between the two ends. Germline V gene lookup returns CDR1 MDHEN and CDR2 SYDVKM. There are 14 residues in the CDR3. Written as DNA, the CDR3 is TGTGCCAGCGTCCAGCCAGGGGCGGTAAACGAGCAGTACTTC. Amino acids: CASVQPGAVNEQYF.

In its sample, this clonotype was seen a few times. The chain is built from TRBV19 and TRBJ2-1; 7 nucleotides align to TRBD2. There are 16 residues in the CDR3. Germline V gene sequence: CDR1 LNHDA, CDR2 SQIVND (reference sequence). V shed 0 bases, J shed 4 bases, and the junction held 6 bases outside the gene matches. This CDR3 is CASSIDQVSGYNEQFF. In DNA, the CDR3 is TGTGCCAGTAGTATAGATCAGGTTAGCGGGTACAATGAGCAGTTCTTC. Full variable domain (rest looked up from reference TRBV19 and TRBJ2-1): DGGITQSPKYLFRKEGQNVTLSCEQNLNHDAMYWYRQDPGQGLRLIYYSQIVNDFQKGDIAEGYSVSREKKESFPLTVTSAQKNPTAFYLCASSIDQVSGYNEQFFGPGTRLTVL.

The sample holds a few counts of this clonotype. The CDR3 DNA reads TGCGCCAGCAGCTTGGAGGTAGACGATTTGGAACTGTTTTTT. This translates into CASSLEVDDLELFF. The chain is built from TRBV5-1 and TRBJ1-4; D is unclear. The CDR3 has 14 amino acids. Per the germline V gene, CDR1 is SGHRS and CDR2 is YFSETQ. V lost 0 bases, J lost 12 bases, and 15 bases lay in between.

This clonotype was found many times. The V call is TRBV6-6, the J call TRBJ1-2; no firm D call. V lost 0 bases and J 3 bases, leaving 8 bases between the germline ends. Per germline, CDR1 MNHNY and CDR2 SVGAGI (reference sequence). CDR3 length: 14 residues. In DNA, the CDR3 is TGTGCCAGCAGTTACTCAGGGCAAGACTATGGCTACACCTTC. The encoded protein is CASSYSGQDYGYTF.

This clonotype has a count of ten or more. The chain has TRBV2 and TRBJ1-1; D gene unclear. This CDR3 is 13 amino acids long. Trimming shortened V by 2 bases and J by 5 bases, and 9 bases separated the two germline ends. Germline lookup yields CDR1 SNHLY and CDR2 FYNNEI. CDR3: CASSERGRTEAFF. The CDR3 DNA is TGTGCCAGCAGTGAACGAGGGAGGACTGAAGCTTTCTTT.

V gene TRBV19 combines with J gene TRBJ2-2; tentative D call: TRBD2 (5 bases). This CDR3 has 14 residues. Trimming cost V 7 bases and J 4 bases, with 13 bases left between them. Germline V lookup: CDR1 LNHDA, CDR2 SQIVND (reference sequence). CDR3 coding DNA: TGTGCCAGTAACCTTGAGGGCCGCACCGGGGAGCTGTTTTTT. Protein: CASNLEGRTGELFF.

This clonotype was detected a few times. This chain connects TRBV19 to TRBJ1-6, with TRBD1 identical over 8 bases. The CDR3 is made up of 16 amino acids. Germline-derived CDR1 and CDR2 are LNHDA and SQIVND (reference sequence). The ends lost 8 bases at V and 0 bases at J; junction bases unmatched: 6. The CDR3 bases are TGTGCCAGTTCTCGAGACAGGGGCTCCTATAATTCACCCCTCCACTTT. As protein: CASSRDRGSYNSPLHF.

Only one count was recorded for this clonotype. This chain links TRBV5-1 with TRBJ1-2; TRBD1 might be the D (5 bases). The CDR3 runs 13 residues. V lost 1 base and J 8 bases, leaving 12 bases between the germline ends. Germline-derived CDR1 and CDR2 are SGHRS and YFSETQ. CDR3 protein: CASSLTTASGYTF. CDR3 sequence (DNA): TGCGCCAGCAGCTTGACGACAGCGTCGGGCTACACCTTC. The variable domain in full, with the rest retrieved from reference TRBV5-1 and TRBJ1-2, is KAGVTQTPRYLIKTRGQQVTLSCSPISGHRSVSWYQQTPGQGLQFLFEYFSETQRNKGNFPGRFSGRQFSNSRSEMNVSTLELGDSALYLCASSLTTASGYTFGSGTRLTVV.

This clonotype was found many times. The J gene is TRBJ2-4, the V gene TRBV28; TRBD1 matches 8 bases. Per the germline V gene, CDR1 is MDHEN and CDR2 is SYDVKM. V lost 1 base to trimming and J lost 0 bases; unmatched junction nucleotides: 5. The CDR3 has 17 amino acids. In DNA, the CDR3 is TGTGCCAGCAGTTTATCTACAGGGGGGTCAGCCAAAAACATTCAGTACTTC. Protein: CASSLSTGGSAKNIQYF.

This clonotype has just a few counts. The chain uses TRBV27 and TRBJ1-5, with 7 positions matching TRBD1. Losses at the gene ends were 5 bases for V and 7 bases for J; bases not matched to a gene: 8. The germline gives CDR1 MNHEY, CDR2 SMNVEV (reference sequence). The CDR3 totals 14 residues. CDR3 sequence (DNA): TGTGCCAGCAGTCCGACAGGGCCCCAACAGCCCCAGCATTTT. Its translation: CASSPTGPQQPQHF.

V usage is TRBV7-9 and J usage is TRBJ2-5, with 7 positions matching TRBD2. The CDR3 runs 16 residues. V was clipped by 5 bases and J by 4 bases; unmatched bases: 13. Germline V lookup: CDR1 SEHNR, CDR2 FQNEAQ (reference sequence). In DNA, the CDR3 is TGTGCCAGCAGCCATACATTAGCGACTAGCAGAGAGACCCAGTACTTC. Residues: CASSHTLATSRETQYF.

The rearrangement links TRBV20-1 to TRBJ2-6; D remains ambiguous. Trimming removed 7 bases at V and 2 bases at J, with 6 bases between. The CDR3 contains 12 residues. Per germline, CDR1 DFQATT and CDR2 SNEGSKA (reference sequence). The CDR3 DNA follows: TGCAGTGTTGAGCCTGGGGCCAACGTCCTGACTTTC. This codes for CSVEPGANVLTF.

This clonotype was found a few times. The chain links TRBV3-1 to TRBJ2-2, with 9 bases that match TRBD2. J gave up 2 bases and V 4 bases, and 8 bases lay outside the gene matches. The CDR3 extends over 17 amino acids. CDR1 and CDR2 (germline): LGHDT, YNNKEL (reference sequence). The chain's CDR3 is CASSRGLAIINTGELFF. In DNA form, the CDR3 reads TGTGCCAGCAGCCGCGGACTAGCGATCATAAACACCGGGGAGCTGTTTTTT.

Worth noting for this clonotype: A much more abundant neighbour one base away suggests this may be a read error. This chain connects TRBV5-5 to TRBJ2-5, with TRBD2 matching over 9 bases. Trimming removed 0 bases from V and 7 bases from J; junction bases left unmatched: 13. This CDR3 contains 17 residues. CDR1 SGHKS and CDR2 YYEKEE come from the germline V gene (reference sequence). The CDR3 sequence is CASSLDVSAGGLGTQYF. CDR3 bases: TGTGCCAGCAGCTTGGACGTATCGGCGGGAGGGTTGGGGACCCAGTACTTC.

In its sample, this clonotype was seen once. One end of the junction fails to match germline, which may point to a read error. The chain employs TRBV10-3 and TRBJ1-2; 7 nucleotides line up with TRBD1. In germline, CDR1 is ENHRY, CDR2 SYGVKD. CDR3 length: 16 amino acids. The CDR3 here is CPISEFTGASNYGYTF. The CDR3 nucleotides read TGTCCCATCAGTGAGTTTACAGGGGCTTCTAACTATGGCTACACCTTC.

In this sample, this clonotype turned up many times. The chain recombines TRBV28 with TRBJ2-3; D may be TRBD2 (5 bases). V was cut by 5 bases and J by 5 bases, with 17 bases left in between. Germline-derived CDR1 and CDR2 are MDHEN and SYDVKM. The CDR3 is made up of 15 amino acids. In DNA, the CDR3 is TGTGCCAGCAGTCGGACTGTACCTGCTGTAGATACGCAGTATTTT. Its translation is CASSRTVPAVDTQYF.

A few counts support this clonotype. The V gene is TRBV3-1, the J gene TRBJ2-2; 11 bases are shared with TRBD2. The CDR3 runs to 19 residues. Germline lookup yields CDR1 LGHDT and CDR2 YNNKEL (reference sequence). The J segment lost 4 bases and the V segment lost 4 bases, leaving 14 bases of the junction unmatched. CDR3 loop: CASSPSASGRSRGTGELFF. The CDR3 DNA is TGTGCCAGCAGCCCTAGTGCTAGCGGGAGGTCCCGGGGCACCGGGGAGCTGTTTTTT.

This clonotype was observed a handful of times. The chain employs TRBV6-4 and TRBJ2-2; possible D gene TRBD1, 6 bases. V lost 6 bases and J 0 bases, leaving 8 bases between the germline ends. The CDR3 sequence is 14 residues long. Germline-derived CDR1 and CDR2 are MRHNA and SNTAGT. The CDR3 DNA sequence: TGTGCCAGCAGACAGGGCACGAACACCGGGGAGCTGTTTTTT. Protein: CASRQGTNTGELFF.

This clonotype was seen many times. The chain is built from TRBV28 and TRBJ1-1; 9 bases fit TRBD1. Germline CDR1 reads MDHEN; CDR2 reads SYDVKM. CDR3 length equals 15 residues. V shed 6 bases, J shed 2 bases, and the junction held 7 bases outside the gene matches. CDR3 in amino acids: CASSPTGGSNTEAFF. In nucleotides, the CDR3 is TGTGCCAGCAGCCCTACAGGGGGCTCAAACACTGAAGCTTTCTTT.